This TCR beta chain comes out of a study of T-cell reconstitution after alpha-beta-depleted transplantation in children. Findings and limits, study-wide: At the one-year point after transplant, T-cell counts and TCRbeta diversity were found to come mostly from T cells that had been newly produced. About two months after transplant, alpha-beta T cells reportedly came from several hundred expanded graft clones. From surviving recipient T cells and thymic progenitors came the high day-60 TCRbeta diversity observed in some patients.

This CDR3 is 14 amino acids long. Trimming cost V 1 base and J 8 bases, with 9 bases left between them. CDR1 and CDR2 from the germline V gene are SEHNR and FQNEAQ (reference sequence). Unique molecular identifiers were used to barcode this TCRbeta library. Each CDR3 protein gets one entry after TCRdb re-called the PCR reads with MiXCR. This table has 85,000 to 120,000 distinct CDR3 sequences, under 7% appearing once. A word on this clonotype: The target antigen is unknown.

The sequence came from a female patient younger than 10 who had a stem cell transplant for Fanconi anemia, so the T cells may come from the graft donor. The chain combines TRBV7-9 with TRBJ2-6, with D unresolved. The input for sequencing was PBMCs, mostly from graft donor cells, taken 60 days after TCRalphabeta/CD19-depleted stem cell transplant. CDR3 protein: CASSLVVGPNVLTF. CDR3 DNA: TGTGCCAGCAGCTTAGTCGTAGGGCCCAACGTCCTGACTTTC.